The 28 T cell receptor beta chains below come from one sample, sequenced in a study of T cell repertoires in cytomegalovirus infection. TCRdb reprocessed the reads via MiXCR and lists one record per CDR3 protein. The sample gives approximately 110,000 distinct CDR3 sequences, about 40% of which show up once; about three quarters is in the top ten. These receptors have no known antigen. Sequenced here: CD8+ T cells from cultured PBMCs, sampled from culture after CMV antigen stimulation. These receptors all stem from a human donor in good health (CMV status not recorded). Some clones in this sample may be carry-over from other donors' samples.

V gene TRBV10-3 combines with J gene TRBJ2-2; D gene uncertain. Looked up from germline, CDR1 is ENHRY and CDR2 is SYGVKD. Trimming pared 10 bases from V and 6 bases from J, leaving 12 bases between. The CDR3 contains 12 residues. CDR3 residues: CATYVSPGELFF. CDR3 sequence (DNA): TGTGCCACCTATGTGAGCCCCGGGGAGCTGTTTTTT.

The table lists this clonotype with a count of one. The chain is built from TRBV7-9 and TRBJ1-1; the D is unclear. Germline CDR1 is SEHNR and CDR2 is FQNEAQ (reference sequence). The CDR3 totals 14 residues. V lost 5 bases to trimming and J lost 8 bases, with 18 bases between them. In DNA form, the CDR3 reads TGTGCCAGCAGCCCCACTCTAGGTTACTTCGAAGCTTTCTTT. This translates into CASSPTLGYFEAFF.

This clonotype was picked up many times. The genes are TRBV7-6 and TRBJ2-7; 9 positions match TRBD1. Unmatched junction bases numbered 2, after V lost 4 bases and J lost 4 bases. In germline, CDR1 is SGHVS, CDR2 FNYEAQ. The CDR3 extends over 13 amino acids. As DNA, the CDR3 is TGTGCCAGCAGCTCGGACAGGGGATACGAGCAGTACTTC. This codes for CASSSDRGYEQYF.

In regard to this clonotype: Relative to the germline gene, one junction end is altered; a read error may explain this. V gene TRBV7-9 combines with J gene TRBJ2-7; D is possibly TRBD1 or TRBD2 (5 bases each). The CDR3 loop spans 12 amino acids. Looked up from germline, CDR1 is SEHNR and CDR2 is FQNEAQ (reference sequence). DNA of the CDR3: TGTGCCAGCAGTTTTGGGACCGGGGTCGGTTCCTTC. This encodes CASSFGTGVGSF.

This clonotype has only a few counts. The chain joins TRBV25-1 to TRBJ1-1; D gene unclear. The CDR3 sequence is 13 residues long. Deletions cut 6 bases from V and 4 bases from J, with 12 bases between. Germline V CDR1 and CDR2: MGHDK, SYGVNS. The CDR3 loop reads CASSSGPSTEAFF. As DNA, the CDR3 is TGTGCCAGCAGCTCCGGACCGAGCACTGAAGCTTTCTTT.

Ten or more counts support this clonotype. This chain links TRBV5-4 with TRBJ2-1, with a tentative D call TRBD2 (7 bases). CDR1 and CDR2 from the germline V gene are SGHNT and YYREEE (reference sequence). The ends were cut back, 4 bases at V and 3 bases at J, with 14 bases in the middle. The CDR3 contains 15 residues. CDR3 nucleotides: TGTGCCAGCAGCAACCCGGGGGGCCTCTACAATGAGCAGTTCTTC. Translated, it gives CASSNPGGLYNEQFF.

The chain joins TRBV14 to TRBJ1-4; no clear D. Deletions cut 0 bases from V and 7 bases from J, with 12 bases between. CDR1 SGHDN and CDR2 FVKESK come from the germline V gene. This CDR3 comprises 15 residues. The CDR3 DNA is TGTGCCAGCAGCCAAGATTCCTCCAGAGGTGAAAAACTGTTTTTT. Its translation: CASSQDSSRGEKLFF.

The V gene is TRBV9, the J gene TRBJ2-1; maybe TRBD2 (5 bases). The CDR3 sequence is 15 residues long. V shed 0 bases and J shed 10 bases, with 17 bases lying between them. Germline V lookup: CDR1 SGDLS, CDR2 YYNGEE. CDR3 in amino acids: CASSVARLADEEQFF. The CDR3, as DNA: TGTGCCAGCAGCGTAGCCCGCCTAGCCGACGAGGAGCAGTTCTTC. Full variable domain (missing parts from reference TRBV9 and TRBJ2-1): DSGVTQTPKHLITATGQRVTLRCSPRSGDLSVYWYQQSLDQGLQFLIQYYNGEERAKGNILERFSAQQFPDLHSELNLSSLELGDSALYFCASSVARLADEEQFFGPGTRLTVL.

The chain recombines TRBV20-1 with TRBJ2-1; a possible D gene is TRBD2 (7 bases). Germline V gene lookup returns CDR1 DFQATT and CDR2 SNEGSKA (reference sequence). The V gene lost 6 bases and the J gene lost 9 bases, with 15 bases spanning the gap. The CDR3 consists of 12 residues. CDR3 region: CSAGGPIGEQFF. The CDR3 DNA is TGCAGTGCGGGGGGGCCTATAGGTGAGCAGTTCTTC.

This clonotype was counted many times. The chain links TRBV19 to TRBJ1-2, with TRBD1 matching 8 bases. V was clipped by 3 bases and J by 7 bases; unmatched bases: 10. There are 15 residues in the CDR3. Germline CDR1 LNHDA, CDR2 SQIVND (reference sequence). The CDR3 nucleotides read TGTGCCAGTAGTATCGGGACAGGACCAGCGAGTGGCTACACCTTC. Encoded protein: CASSIGTGPASGYTF.

J is TRBJ2-4 and V is TRBV29-1; D may be TRBD2 (5 bases). CDR3 length: 13 residues. V dropped 6 bases and J dropped 5 bases, with 14 bases sitting between them. The germline V gene has CDR1 SQVTM and CDR2 ANQGSEA. The CDR3 DNA sequence: TGCAGCGTGCCCATTGCGGGTCAAAACATTCAGTACTTC. Its protein is CSVPIAGQNIQYF.

The chain joins TRBV12-3 or TRBV12-4 to TRBJ2-2; unclear D gene. Trimming shortened V by 3 bases and J by 2 bases, and 10 bases separated the two germline ends. The CDR3 is 15 residues long. In DNA form, the CDR3 reads TGTGCCAGCAGTTTCAACTGGATCAACACCGGGGAGCTGTTTTTT. Protein product: CASSFNWINTGELFF.

This clonotype has just a few counts. V is TRBV27 and J is TRBJ2-2, with D tentatively TRBD1 or TRBD2 (5 bases each). Trimming removed 0 bases from V and 4 bases from J, with 18 bases in between. The length of the CDR3 is 18 residues. Germline CDR1 MNHEY, CDR2 SMNVEV (reference sequence). The CDR3 bases are TGTGCCAGCAGTTTATCGATGGGGACGGCTACGAGCACCGGGGAGCTGTTTTTT. Amino acids: CASSLSMGTATSTGELFF.

The chain links TRBV12-3 or TRBV12-4 to TRBJ1-5, with TRBD1 identical over 9 bases. This CDR3 spans 18 amino acids. The V segment lost 4 bases and the J segment 3 bases; nucleotides outside the gene matches: 13. DNA for the CDR3: TGTGCCAGCAGTTCATGGGACAGGGTAGTAGCGGACAATCAGCCCCAGCATTTT. It codes for CASSSWDRVVADNQPQHF.

The V gene is TRBV27, the J gene TRBJ2-5; the match to TRBD1 covers 8 bases. The V gene end was trimmed by 3 bases and the J gene end by 5 bases; junction bases not matched to a gene: 2. The CDR3 is 13 amino acids. Per the germline V gene, CDR1 is MNHEY and CDR2 is SMNVEV (reference sequence). CDR3 sequence (DNA): TGTGCCAGCAGTTTCCAGGGGGCTGAGACCCAGTACTTC. Translation gives CASSFQGAETQYF.

The rearrangement links TRBV4-1 to TRBJ1-2; TRBD1 matches at 8 bases. This CDR3 has 17 residues. Germline V CDR1 and CDR2: MGHRA, YSYEKL. The trim removed 0 bases at V and 8 bases at J, leaving 14 bases unmatched. This chain's CDR3 is CASSQDPSPQGAGGYTF. The CDR3 DNA sequence: TGCGCCAGCAGCCAAGACCCGTCGCCTCAGGGGGCGGGAGGCTACACCTTC.

The rearrangement uses TRBV7-6 and TRBJ1-1; a possible D gene is TRBD1 (5 bases). This CDR3 region has 14 residues. V dropped 4 bases and J dropped 4 bases, with 13 bases sitting between them. Germline CDR1 is SGHVS and CDR2 is FNYEAQ. CDR3 in DNA: TGTGCCAGCAGCTCAAGGGGTGGCGGCACTGAAGCTTTCTTT. It specifies CASSSRGGGTEAFF.

Many counts were recorded for this clonotype. This sequence joins TRBV6-5 and TRBJ1-2; D may be TRBD1 (5 bases). CDR3 length: 14 residues. Trimming left V 0 bases short and J 7 bases short, with 12 bases between. Germline values: CDR1 MNHEY, CDR2 SVGAGI. CDR3 DNA sequence: TGTGCCAGCAGTTACTCGCGGGGGGTACGTGGCTACACCTTC. This sequence encodes CASSYSRGVRGYTF.

V gene TRBV2 combines with J gene TRBJ2-1, with 9 bases aligning to TRBD2. The CDR3 is 16 residues long. The trim removed 6 bases at V and 4 bases at J, leaving 10 bases unmatched. CDR1 and CDR2 from the germline V gene are SNHLY and FYNNEI. The CDR3 DNA sequence: TGTGCCAGCAGCACCGAGCGGGGGGTTAGTTACAATGAGCAGTTCTTC. Its protein is CASSTERGVSYNEQFF.

Concerning this clonotype: A read error may be the cause here, since a much bigger clone is one base away. This chain uses TRBV7-4 with TRBJ2-5, with 9 bases matching TRBD2. Losses at the gene ends were 7 bases for V and 4 bases for J; bases not matched to a gene: 7. CDR3 length: 14 residues. The germline V gene encodes CDR1 SGHVT and CDR2 SQSDAQ. The CDR3 protein is CASNAGGPIETQYF. The DNA for the CDR3 is TGTGCCAGCAATGCGGGGGGGCCTATAGAGACCCAGTACTTC.

The chain is built from TRBV7-9 and TRBJ2-5, with D perhaps being TRBD1 or TRBD2 (6 bases each). The CDR3 length is 14 residues. The V end lost 6 bases, the J end lost 7 bases, and 18 bases lay between the germline ends. CDR1 and CDR2 from the germline V gene are SEHNR and FQNEAQ (reference sequence). Written as DNA, the CDR3 is TGTGCCAGCAGTAGGAGGGGGGACCGGAGGACCCAGTACTTC. Protein sequence: CASSRRGDRRTQYF.

This chain links TRBV5-5 with TRBJ2-7; 10 positions agree with TRBD2. Germline V lookup: CDR1 SGHKS, CDR2 YYEKEE (reference sequence). The CDR3 spans 15 residues. The junction had 8 bases not matched to a gene; V was cut back by 4 bases and J by 4 bases. The CDR3 loop is CASSPNLAGVYEQYF. CDR3 nucleotide sequence: TGTGCCAGCAGCCCGAATCTAGCGGGGGTTTACGAGCAGTACTTC.

This clonotype showed up many times. The V gene is TRBV12-3 or TRBV12-4, the J gene TRBJ1-5, with 10 bases aligning to TRBD1. The CDR3 extends over 16 amino acids. Germline trimming cut 5 bases from V and 2 bases from J; bases unmatched to any gene: 6. Here the CDR3 reads CASSPPGTGGNQPQHF. CDR3 bases: TGTGCCAGCAGTCCCCCCGGGACAGGGGGCAATCAGCCCCAGCATTTT.

V usage is TRBV6-6 and J usage is TRBJ1-4, with a weak D call TRBD1 (5 bases). The V end lost 10 bases, the J end lost 4 bases, and 16 bases lay between the germline ends. The germline V gene has CDR1 MNHNY and CDR2 SVGAGI (reference sequence). The CDR3 is made up of 14 amino acids. The CDR3 bases are TGTGCCACTGAAGCGGGGCTGGTTAATGAAAAACTGTTTTTT. Residues: CATEAGLVNEKLFF.

The chain couples TRBV7-6 to TRBJ1-1; D is uncertain. Trimming left V 1 base short and J 2 bases short, with 8 bases between. This CDR3 region has 14 residues. CDR1 is SGHVS and CDR2 is FNYEAQ in the germline V gene. CDR3 coding DNA: TGTGCCAGCAGCTTAGTGGCAGTAAACACTGAAGCTTTCTTT. This gives the protein CASSLVAVNTEAFF.

The chain has TRBV28 and TRBJ2-5, with 15 positions matching TRBD2. This CDR3 contains 16 residues. Germline lookup yields CDR1 MDHEN and CDR2 SYDVKM. The V gene end was trimmed by 4 bases and the J gene end by 5 bases; junction bases not matched to a gene: 5. CDR3 residues: CASSWGLAGGQETQYF. CDR3 coding DNA: TGTGCCAGCAGTTGGGGACTAGCGGGGGGCCAGGAGACCCAGTACTTC.

The J gene is TRBJ1-1, the V gene TRBV7-8; no clear D gene. V gave up 5 bases and J gave up 0 bases, with 10 bases separating them. This CDR3 comprises 14 residues. Per the germline V gene, CDR1 is SGHVS and CDR2 is FQNEAQ. CDR3 residues: CASSRTSMNTEAFF. The CDR3 coding sequence is TGTGCCAGCAGCCGGACTAGCATGAACACTGAAGCTTTCTTT.

This clonotype was seen repeatedly, ten times or more. The V and J genes are TRBV7-8 and TRBJ1-1, with 7 bases fitting TRBD1. CDR3 length equals 17 residues. V lost 2 bases to trimming and J lost 0 bases; unmatched junction nucleotides: 9. Germline CDR1 is SGHVS and CDR2 is FQNEAQ. The CDR3 nucleotides read TGTGCCAGCAGCTTACTCTTGCGAGGGGGCATGAACACTGAAGCTTTCTTT. Protein: CASSLLLRGGMNTEAFF.